This record concerns one TCR beta chain sequence. Its specificity is not known. A junction end diverges from the germline sequence, so it may reflect a read error. The sample is drawn from a study of T cell responses to AZD1222 COVID-19 vaccine. Study conclusions and caveats: Sampled repertoires all dated from after the peak T cell response. Two AZD1222 administrations were followed by greater Spike-specific TCR breadth and depth.

Per the germline V gene, CDR1 is SSHAT and CDR2 is FNYEAQ (reference sequence). This CDR3 region has 16 residues. Measured with immunoSEQ multiplex PCR; TCRdb has only the in-frame clones, and not every one. Here the sample spans around 50,000 clones, approximately 83% being singletons. The sequence was collected from an adult in good health. The chain couples TRBV7-7 to TRBJ2-5; tentatively, D is TRBD1 or TRBD2 (5 bases each). The starting material was peripheral blood, obtained on day 0 of AZD1222 vaccination. DNA for the CDR3: TGTGCTAGCAGCTTAGCCTCTCTCGGGGCCCAAGAGACCCAGTACTTC. Its translation is CASSLASLGAQETQYF.